This TCR beta chain was obtained from a study of blood T cell repertoires in COVID-19. Study-level information: In each case, the material was cDNA or gDNA derived from T cells, B-cell-depleted T cells, or PBMCs.

Original data processing: It was from reference gene primer amplification that nucleated cell counts were estimated. Assay: immunoSEQ multiplex PCR; the TCRdb copy retains only in-frame clones and omits some. V, J and clone size are those of that table, while D and trimming were read from the DNA. Seen here are some 390,000 clones, 89% observed once, and the top ten hold around 1.5%. Germline lookup yields CDR1 ENHRY and CDR2 SYGVKD. With 2 bases removed from V and 2 bases from J, the gap between germline ends came to 9 bases. This CDR3 has 14 residues. Enrollment of patients from Seattle took place during active infection, with longitudinal follow-up.

This sequence joins TRBV10-3 and TRBJ1-1; D unresolved. The clonotype was recovered from a woman aged 35 to 49 with COVID-19, enrolled during active disease. Sequencing was performed on peripheral blood. For the CDR3, the DNA is TGTGCCATCAGTGAGCGGTTGCCTAACACTGAAGCTTTCTTT. This encodes CAISERLPNTEAFF.